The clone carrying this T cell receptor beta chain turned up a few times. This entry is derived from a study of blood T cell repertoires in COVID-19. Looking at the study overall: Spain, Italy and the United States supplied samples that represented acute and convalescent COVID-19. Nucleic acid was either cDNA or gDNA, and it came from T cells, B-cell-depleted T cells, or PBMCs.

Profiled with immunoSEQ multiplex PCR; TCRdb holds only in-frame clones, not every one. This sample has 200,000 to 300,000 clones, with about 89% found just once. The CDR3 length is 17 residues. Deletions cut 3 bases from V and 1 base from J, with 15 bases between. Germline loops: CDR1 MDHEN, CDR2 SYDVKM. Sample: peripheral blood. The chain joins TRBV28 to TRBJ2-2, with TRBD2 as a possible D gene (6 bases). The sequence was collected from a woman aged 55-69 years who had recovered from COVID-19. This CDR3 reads CASSFLVAEGNTGELFF. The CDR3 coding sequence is TGTGCCAGCAGTTTTTTAGTAGCGGAGGGGAACACCGGGGAGCTGTTTTTT.